This is a list of T cell receptor beta chains from one sample in a study of human T cells and chemical hapten exposure. TCRdb redid the calling of the RACE reads with MiXCR, one entry per CDR3 protein. The sample holds under 100,000 distinct CDR3 sequences, 7.5% to 9.5% seen once. The specimen was whole blood, collected in connection with sensitization to the hapten diphenylcyclopropenone (DPC). The source is a man aged 35 to 55 with alopecia areata. Some clones in this sample may be carry-over from other donors' samples. CDR3s include the opening cysteine and the closing phenylalanine or tryptophan. Each record gives: CDR3 protein, CDR3 length, J gene, V gene.

CASSEGTSRGETQYF | 15 | TRBJ2-5 | TRBV2
CASSQDLGDSGNTIYF | 16 | TRBJ1-3 | TRBV4-2
CSAMTSGRSSYNEQFF | 16 | TRBJ2-1 | TRBV20-1
CASSKGQGKAYEQYF | 15 | TRBJ2-7 | TRBV12-3/TRBV12-4
CASSYFGASGPPGEQFF | 17 | TRBJ2-1 | TRBV28
CASSLPAGDEVQHF | 14 | TRBJ1-5 | TRBV28
CASSPDRRTHTQYF | 14 | TRBJ2-3 | TRBV5-4
CSVESAGGSGANVLTF | 16 | TRBJ2-6 | TRBV29-1
CASSYDRSYEQYF | 13 | TRBJ2-7 | TRBV6-5
CASSQPVGGELFF | 13 | TRBJ2-2 | TRBV14
CASSWGLISGSPQETQYF | 18 | TRBJ2-5 | TRBV5-4
CASSSILSDYGYTF | 14 | TRBJ1-2 | TRBV7-9
CASSFLTTSGEAGELFF | 17 | TRBJ2-2 | TRBV27
CAISESTGNNQPQHF | 15 | TRBJ1-5 | TRBV10-3
CASSPTSDLPTDTQYF | 16 | TRBJ2-3 | TRBV6-2/TRBV6-3
CASSLAVQETQYF | 13 | TRBJ2-5 | TRBV5-1
CASNNHGVVEQFF | 13 | TRBJ2-1 | TRBV14
CASSLGLFYGYTF | 13 | TRBJ1-2 | TRBV27
CASSYGSPGTGLMNSPLHF | 19 | TRBJ1-6 | TRBV6-5
CASNPEAGVVTDTQYF | 16 | TRBJ2-3 | TRBV7-2
CASSPPGLVYNEQFF | 15 | TRBJ2-1 | TRBV27
CASSVLNLNTGELFF | 15 | TRBJ2-2 | TRBV2
CASSLSRLATLQETQYF | 17 | TRBJ2-5 | TRBV7-2
CASSIGGLQETQYF | 14 | TRBJ2-5 | TRBV19
CASTQELLAHEQFF | 14 | TRBJ2-1 | TRBV6-2/TRBV6-3
CASSRRDTEAFF | 12 | TRBJ1-1 | TRBV2
CATSDYGEQFF | 11 | TRBJ2-1 | TRBV24-1
CASSHPYTGRTEAFF | 15 | TRBJ1-1 | TRBV4-1
CASSSTSTKTQYF | 13 | TRBJ2-5 | TRBV5-8
CASSPPGQSTDTQYF | 15 | TRBJ2-3 | TRBV18
CSVASGSNQPQHF | 13 | TRBJ1-5 | TRBV29-1
CSVARSTDTQYF | 12 | TRBJ2-3 | TRBV29-1
CASSYAGGTRRNQPQHF | 17 | TRBJ1-5 | TRBV6-2/TRBV6-3
CASSLERRGWEKLFF | 15 | TRBJ1-4 | TRBV7-2
CASSYLQGSTEAFF | 14 | TRBJ1-1 | TRBV6-5
CSVGEGQGGYEQFF | 14 | TRBJ2-1 | TRBV29-1
CASSPRAGGSWNIQYF | 16 | TRBJ2-4 | TRBV11-3
CASSYHGTDRWKTEAFF | 17 | TRBJ1-1 | TRBV6-2/TRBV6-3
CASSVGLAGEVETQYF | 16 | TRBJ2-5 | TRBV9
CASSQGQVGVDTYQETQYF | 19 | TRBJ2-5 | TRBV4-2
CASSYGQYTDTQYF | 14 | TRBJ2-3 | TRBV6-2/TRBV6-3
CAISESGASQETQYF | 15 | TRBJ2-5 | TRBV10-3
CASSVDTSGGTEQFF | 15 | TRBJ2-1 | TRBV9
CASSVEDTQYF | 11 | TRBJ2-3 | TRBV9
CATSRDIYEQYF | 12 | TRBJ2-7 | TRBV15